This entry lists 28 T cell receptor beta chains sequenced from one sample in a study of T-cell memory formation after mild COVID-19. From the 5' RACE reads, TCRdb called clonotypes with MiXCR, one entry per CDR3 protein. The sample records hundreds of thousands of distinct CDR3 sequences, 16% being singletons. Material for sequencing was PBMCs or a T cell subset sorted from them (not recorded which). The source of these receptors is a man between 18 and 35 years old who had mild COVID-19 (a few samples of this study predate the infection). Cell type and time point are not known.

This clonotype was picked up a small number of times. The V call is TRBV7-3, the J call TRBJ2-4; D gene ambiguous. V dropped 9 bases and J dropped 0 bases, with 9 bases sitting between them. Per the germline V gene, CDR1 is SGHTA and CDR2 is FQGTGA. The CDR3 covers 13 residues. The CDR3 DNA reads TGTGCCAGGAAAAAACTAGCCAAAAACATTCAGTACTTC. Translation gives CARKKLAKNIQYF. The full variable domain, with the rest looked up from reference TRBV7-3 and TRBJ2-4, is GAGVSQTPSNKVTEKGKYVELRCDPISGHTALYWYRQSLGQGPEFLIYFQGTGAADDSGLPNDRFFAVRPEGSVSTLKIQRTERGDSAVYLCARKKLAKNIQYFGAGTRLSVL.

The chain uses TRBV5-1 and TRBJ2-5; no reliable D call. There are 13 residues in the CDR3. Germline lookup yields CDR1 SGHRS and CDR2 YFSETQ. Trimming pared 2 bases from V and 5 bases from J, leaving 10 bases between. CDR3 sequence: CASSLRATETQYF. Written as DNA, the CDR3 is TGCGCCAGCAGCTTAAGGGCAACGGAGACCCAGTACTTC.

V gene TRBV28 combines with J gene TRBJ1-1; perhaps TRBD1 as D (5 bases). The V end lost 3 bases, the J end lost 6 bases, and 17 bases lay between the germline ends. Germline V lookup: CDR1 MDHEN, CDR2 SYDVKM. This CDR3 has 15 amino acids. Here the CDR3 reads CASSLQVAGYPEAFF. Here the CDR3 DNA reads TGTGCCAGCAGTTTGCAAGTCGCAGGGTACCCTGAAGCTTTCTTT.

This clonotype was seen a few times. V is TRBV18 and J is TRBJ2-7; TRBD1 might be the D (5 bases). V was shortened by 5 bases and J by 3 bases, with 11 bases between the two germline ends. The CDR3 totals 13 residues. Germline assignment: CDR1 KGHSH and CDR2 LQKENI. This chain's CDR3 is CASSFDRYYEQYF. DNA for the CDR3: TGTGCCAGCTCATTTGACAGATACTACGAGCAGTACTTC.

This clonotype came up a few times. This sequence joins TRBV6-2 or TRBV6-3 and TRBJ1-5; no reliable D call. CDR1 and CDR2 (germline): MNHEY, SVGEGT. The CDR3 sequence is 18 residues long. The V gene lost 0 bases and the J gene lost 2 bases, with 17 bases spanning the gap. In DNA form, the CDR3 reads TGTGCCAGCAGTTACTCGAGGAGTAGGGTCATCGGCAATCAGCCCCAGCATTTT. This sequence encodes CASSYSRSRVIGNQPQHF.

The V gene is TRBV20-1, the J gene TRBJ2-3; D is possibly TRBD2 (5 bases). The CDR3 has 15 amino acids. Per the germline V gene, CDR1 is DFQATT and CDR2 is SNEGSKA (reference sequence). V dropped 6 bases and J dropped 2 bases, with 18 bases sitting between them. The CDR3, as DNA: TGCAGTGCCCACAAATTACTAGAGCCCACAGATACGCAGTATTTT. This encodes CSAHKLLEPTDTQYF.

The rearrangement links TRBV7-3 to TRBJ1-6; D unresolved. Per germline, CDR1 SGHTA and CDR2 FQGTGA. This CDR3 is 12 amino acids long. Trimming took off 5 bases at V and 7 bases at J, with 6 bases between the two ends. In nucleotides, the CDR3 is TGTGCCAGCAGCACCGGGAATTCACCCCTCCACTTT. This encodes CASSTGNSPLHF. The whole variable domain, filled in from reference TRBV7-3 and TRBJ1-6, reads GAGVSQTPSNKVTEKGKYVELRCDPISGHTALYWYRQSLGQGPEFLIYFQGTGAADDSGLPNDRFFAVRPEGSVSTLKIQRTERGDSAVYLCASSTGNSPLHFGNGTRLTVT.

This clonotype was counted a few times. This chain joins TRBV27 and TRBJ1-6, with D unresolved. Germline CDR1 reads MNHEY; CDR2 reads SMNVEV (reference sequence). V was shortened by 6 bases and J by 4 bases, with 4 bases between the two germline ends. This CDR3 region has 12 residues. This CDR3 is CASREYNSPLHF. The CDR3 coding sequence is TGTGCCAGCAGGGAATATAATTCACCCCTCCACTTT.

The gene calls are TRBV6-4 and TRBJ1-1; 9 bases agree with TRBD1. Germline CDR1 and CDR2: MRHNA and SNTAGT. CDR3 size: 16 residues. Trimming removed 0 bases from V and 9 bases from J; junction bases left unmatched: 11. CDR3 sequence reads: CASSDSFKGQGGKAFF. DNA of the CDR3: TGTGCCAGCAGTGACTCCTTCAAGGGACAGGGTGGTAAAGCTTTCTTT.

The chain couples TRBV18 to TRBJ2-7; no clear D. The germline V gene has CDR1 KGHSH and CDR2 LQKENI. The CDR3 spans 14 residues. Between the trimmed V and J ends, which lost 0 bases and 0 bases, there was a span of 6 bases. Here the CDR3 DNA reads TGTGCCAGCTCACCACCAAGCCTCTCCTACGAGCAGTACTTC. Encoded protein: CASSPPSLSYEQYF. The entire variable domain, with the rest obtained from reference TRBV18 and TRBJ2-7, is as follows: NAGVMQNPRHLVRRRGQEARLRCSPMKGHSHVYWYRQLPEEGLKFMVYLQKENIIDESGMPKERFSAEFPKEGPSILRIQQVVRGDSAAYFCASSPPSLSYEQYFGPGTRLTVT.

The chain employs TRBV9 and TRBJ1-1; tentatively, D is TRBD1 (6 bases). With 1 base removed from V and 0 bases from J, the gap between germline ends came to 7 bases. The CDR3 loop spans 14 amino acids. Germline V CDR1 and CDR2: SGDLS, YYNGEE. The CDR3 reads CASSVQGMNTEAFF. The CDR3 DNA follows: TGTGCCAGCAGCGTACAGGGGATGAACACTGAAGCTTTCTTT.

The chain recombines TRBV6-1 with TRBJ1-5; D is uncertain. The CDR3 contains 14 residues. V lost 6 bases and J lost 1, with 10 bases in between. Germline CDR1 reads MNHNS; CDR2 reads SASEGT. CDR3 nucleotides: TGTGCCAGCAGAGATCCATGGAGCAATCAGCCCCAGCATTTT. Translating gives CASRDPWSNQPQHF.

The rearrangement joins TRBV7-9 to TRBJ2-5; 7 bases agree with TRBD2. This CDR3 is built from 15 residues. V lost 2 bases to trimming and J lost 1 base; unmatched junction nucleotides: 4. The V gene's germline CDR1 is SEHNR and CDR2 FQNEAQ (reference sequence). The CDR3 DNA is TGTGCCAGCAGCTTACAAGCGGGGATCCAAGAGACCCAGTACTTC. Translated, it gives CASSLQAGIQETQYF.

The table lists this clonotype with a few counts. CDR3 amino acids: CASSLLYRGTEAFF. CDR3 nucleotide sequence: TGTGCCAGCAGTTTACTATACAGGGGCACTGAAGCTTTCTTT. The chain combines TRBV12-3 or TRBV12-4 with TRBJ1-1; TRBD1 agrees at 7 bases. The CDR3 loop spans 14 amino acids. Losses at the gene ends were 2 bases for V and 4 bases for J; bases not matched to a gene: 4.

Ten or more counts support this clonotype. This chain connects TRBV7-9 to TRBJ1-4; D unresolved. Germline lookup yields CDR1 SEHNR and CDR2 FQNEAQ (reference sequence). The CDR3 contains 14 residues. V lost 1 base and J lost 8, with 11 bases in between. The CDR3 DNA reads TGTGCCAGCAGCTTAGTGGCGGGGAAAGAAAAACTGTTTTTT. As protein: CASSLVAGKEKLFF. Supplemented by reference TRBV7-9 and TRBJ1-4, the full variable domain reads DTGVSQNPRHKITKRGQNVTFRCDPISEHNRLYWYRQTLGQGPEFLTYFQNEAQLEKSRLLSDRFSAERPKGSFSTLEIQRTEQGDSAMYLCASSLVAGKEKLFFGSGTQLSVL.

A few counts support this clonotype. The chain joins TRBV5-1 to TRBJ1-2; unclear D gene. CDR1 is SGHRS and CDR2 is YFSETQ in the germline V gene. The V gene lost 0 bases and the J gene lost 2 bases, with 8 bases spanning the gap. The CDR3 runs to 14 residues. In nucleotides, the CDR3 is TGCGCCAGCAGCTTGGCACAGCAGAACTATGGCTACACCTTC. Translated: CASSLAQQNYGYTF.

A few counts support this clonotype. CDR3 DNA sequence: TGTGCCAGCTCACAGGGACGGGACCCCTCCTACGAGCAGTACGTC. Residues: CASSQGRDPSYEQYV. V usage is TRBV18 and J usage is TRBJ2-7, with D perhaps being TRBD1 or TRBD2 (5 bases each). This CDR3 comprises 15 residues. CDR1 is KGHSH and CDR2 is LQKENI in the germline V gene. V lost 4 bases and J 0 bases, leaving 13 bases between the germline ends.

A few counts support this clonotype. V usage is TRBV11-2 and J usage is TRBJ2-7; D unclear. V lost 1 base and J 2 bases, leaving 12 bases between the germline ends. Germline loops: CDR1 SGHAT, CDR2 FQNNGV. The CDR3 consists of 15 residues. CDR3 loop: CASSLGVNGPYEQYF. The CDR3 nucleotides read TGTGCCAGCAGCTTAGGGGTAAACGGACCCTACGAGCAGTACTTC.

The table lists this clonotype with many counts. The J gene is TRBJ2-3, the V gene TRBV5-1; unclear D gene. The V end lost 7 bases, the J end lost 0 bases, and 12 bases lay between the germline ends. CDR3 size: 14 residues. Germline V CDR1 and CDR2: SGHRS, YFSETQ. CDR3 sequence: CASCSGTSTDTQYF. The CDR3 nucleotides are TGCGCCAGCTGTAGTGGAACTAGCACAGATACGCAGTATTTT.

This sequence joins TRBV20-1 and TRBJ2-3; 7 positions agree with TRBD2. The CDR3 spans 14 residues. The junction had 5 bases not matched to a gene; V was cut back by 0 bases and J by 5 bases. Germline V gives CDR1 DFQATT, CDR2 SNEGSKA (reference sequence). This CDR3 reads CSARDVASGDTQYF. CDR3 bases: TGCAGTGCTAGAGATGTAGCTAGCGGAGATACGCAGTATTTT.

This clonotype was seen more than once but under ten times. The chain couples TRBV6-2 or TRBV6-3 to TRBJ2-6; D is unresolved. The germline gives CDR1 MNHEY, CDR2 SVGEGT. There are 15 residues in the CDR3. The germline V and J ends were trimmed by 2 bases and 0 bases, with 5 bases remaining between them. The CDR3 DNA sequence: TGTGCCAGCAGTTACCGGATCTCTGGGGCCAACGTCCTGACTTTC. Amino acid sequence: CASSYRISGANVLTF.

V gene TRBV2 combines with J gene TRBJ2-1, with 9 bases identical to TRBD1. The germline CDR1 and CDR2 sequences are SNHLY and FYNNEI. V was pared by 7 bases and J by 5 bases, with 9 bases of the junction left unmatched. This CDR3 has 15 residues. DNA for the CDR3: TGTGCCAGCATACGGCCGGGACAGGGAAACAATGAGCAGTTCTTC. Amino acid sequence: CASIRPGQGNNEQFF.

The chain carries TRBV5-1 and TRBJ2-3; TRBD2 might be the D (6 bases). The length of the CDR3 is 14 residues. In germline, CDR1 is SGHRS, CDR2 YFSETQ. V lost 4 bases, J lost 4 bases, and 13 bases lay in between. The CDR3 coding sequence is TGCGCCAGCAGCCCGGAGGGACTTTCAGATACGCAGTATTTT. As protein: CASSPEGLSDTQYF.

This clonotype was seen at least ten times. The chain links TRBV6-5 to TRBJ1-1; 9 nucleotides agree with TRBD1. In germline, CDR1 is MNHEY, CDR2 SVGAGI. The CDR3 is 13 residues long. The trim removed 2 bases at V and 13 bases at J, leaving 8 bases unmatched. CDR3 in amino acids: CASSYGGQGKFFF. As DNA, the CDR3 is TGTGCCAGCAGTTACGGAGGACAGGGGAAATTTTTCTTT.

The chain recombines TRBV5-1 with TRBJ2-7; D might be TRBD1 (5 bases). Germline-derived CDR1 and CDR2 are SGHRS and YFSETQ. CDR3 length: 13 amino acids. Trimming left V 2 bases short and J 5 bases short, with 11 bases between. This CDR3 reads CASSFQGTNEQYF. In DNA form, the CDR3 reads TGCGCCAGCAGCTTCCAGGGAACCAACGAGCAGTACTTC.

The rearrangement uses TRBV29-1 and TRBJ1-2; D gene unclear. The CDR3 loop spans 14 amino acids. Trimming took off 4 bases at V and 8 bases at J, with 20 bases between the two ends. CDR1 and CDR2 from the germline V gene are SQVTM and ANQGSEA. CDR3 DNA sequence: TGCAGCGTTGTCTCCCCCCGGACGGGAGGGGGCTACACCTTC. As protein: CSVVSPRTGGGYTF. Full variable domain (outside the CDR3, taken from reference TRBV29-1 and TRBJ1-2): SAVISQKPSRDICQRGTSLTIQCQVDSQVTMMFWYRQQPGQSLTLIATANQGSEATYESGFVIDKFPISRPNLTFSTLTVSNMSPEDSSIYLCSVVSPRTGGGYTFGSGTRLTVV.

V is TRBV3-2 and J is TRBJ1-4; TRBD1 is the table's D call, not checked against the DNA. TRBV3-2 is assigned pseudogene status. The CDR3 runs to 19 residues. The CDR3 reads CASSQDWVQGGPLNEKLFF. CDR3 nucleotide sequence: TGTGCCAGCAGCCAAGATTGGGTTCAGGGAGGCCCCCTTAATGAAAAACTGTTTTTT.

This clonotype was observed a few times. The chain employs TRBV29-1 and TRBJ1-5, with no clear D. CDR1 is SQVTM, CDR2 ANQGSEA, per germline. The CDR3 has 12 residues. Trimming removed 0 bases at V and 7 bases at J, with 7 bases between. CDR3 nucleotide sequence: TGCAGCGTTGAAGATGTTGGCCAGCCCCAGCATTTT. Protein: CSVEDVGQPQHF.